The present entry profiles one TCR beta chain with its context. Its target is unknown. V was pared by 5 bases and J by 5 bases, with 10 bases of the junction left unmatched. CDR1 is MDHEN, CDR2 SYDVKM, per germline. The CDR3 totals 15 residues. This specimen belongs to a study of tumor and adjacent non-tumor tissue in lung cancer. TCRbeta libraries were built with three rounds of nested PCR, modified from ARM-PCR. TCRdb redid the calling of the multiplex PCR reads with MiXCR, one entry per CDR3 protein. The data show about 75,000 distinct CDR3 sequences, around 77% seen once. Study-wide findings and caveats: Significantly higher TCR diversity was found in tumor than normal lung.

This sample's RNA came from whole unsorted tissue. The sample was lung tumor tissue. The TCR sequence derives from a woman in her forties or fifties with non-small cell lung cancer. The chain employs TRBV28 and TRBJ2-7; TRBD2 matches at 9 bases. CDR3 DNA sequence: TGTGCCAGCAGTCGTCAGCAGGAGCGGGGGGACGAGCAGTACTTC. This translates into CASSRQQERGDEQYF. Based on the CDR3 plus reference TRBV28 and TRBJ2-7, the full variable domain is DVKVTQSSRYLVKRTGEKVFLECVQDMDHENMFWYRQDPGLGLRLIYFSYDVKMKEKGDIPEGYSVSREKKERFSLILESASTNQTSMYLCASSRQQERGDEQYFGPGTRLTVT.